This T cell receptor (beta chain) was identified during a study of early T cells in non-severe SARS-CoV-2 infection. Study as a whole: Sequencing of bulk RNA from unsorted whole blood was done, without chain pairing. Points from the study as a whole: A preference for anti-spike CD8 responses marked VDJdb matching, which missed private and CD4 specificities.

In this sample, this clonotype turned up many times. The antigen remains undetermined. Molecules of cDNA were individually given unique molecular identifiers that were attached to them. A single record per CDR3 protein comes from TCRdb applying MiXCR to the 5' RACE reads. The sample lists around 30,000 distinct CDR3 sequences, 5% to 7% occurring once. The germline V and J ends were trimmed by 2 bases and 1 base, with 12 bases remaining between them. Germline loops: CDR1 SGHDN, CDR2 FVKESK. This CDR3 contains 16 residues. V usage is TRBV14 and J usage is TRBJ1-3; D not resolved. The clonotype was recovered from an adult who was a healthcare worker with PCR-confirmed SARS-CoV-2 infection or an uninfected control (not recorded which). The sample was whole blood. The CDR3 DNA follows: TGTGCCAGCAGCCAAAAGGGTGGGGTTTCTGGAAACACCATATATTTT. This gives the protein CASSQKGGVSGNTIYF.